The table lists the clone carrying this T cell receptor (beta chain) with a count of one. Its specificity is unknown. This record belongs to a study of shared clonotypes between healthy human individuals. The study's findings and limits: Memory subsets had estimated richness that was generally smaller than that of naive subsets.

CDR1 and CDR2 (germline): SGHRS, YFSETQ. The V segment lost 4 bases and the J segment 6 bases; nucleotides outside the gene matches: 5. The CDR3 has 13 amino acids. Donors were Caucasian adults residing in Nashville, Tennessee, USA. Investigators spread the genomic DNA of each subset evenly over several immunoSEQ plates. Authors' methods: ImmunoSEQ sequences covered only the junction and lacked quality scores; filtering therefore differed. Sequencing was performed with immunoSEQ multiplex PCR; in TCRdb, only in-frame clones are kept and a portion is missing. V, J and clone size are taken as reported in that table, and D and trimming were inferred from the DNA itself. The profile covers approximately 2.5 million clones, with 80% to 95% appearing a single time and 0.36% taken by the ten largest.

The material sequenced was naive CD4+ T cells from PBMCs. Subset given: CD45RA+ positively selected. This receptor was taken from a man between 18 and 29 years old in good health. Some clones in this sample may be carry-over from other donors' samples. The chain uses TRBV5-1 and TRBJ2-7, with 9 bases identical to TRBD1. The CDR3 region is CASSHGTGSEQYF. CDR3 DNA sequence: TGCGCCAGCAGCCACGGGACAGGGAGCGAGCAGTACTTC.